This TCR beta chain derives from a study of shared clonotypes between healthy human individuals. Once extracted for a subset, genomic DNA was divided evenly among several immunoSEQ plates. Generated by immunoSEQ multiplex PCR, the TCRdb table keeps only in-frame clones and is missing some. The profile covers roughly 680,000 clones, with approximately 72% appearing a single time and around 1.8% taken by the ten largest. The CDR3 consists of 14 residues. The germline V and J ends were trimmed by 5 bases and 6 bases, with 17 bases remaining between them. Germline V gives CDR1 GTSNPN, CDR2 SVGIG (reference sequence). CD4+ cells underwent separation, giving CD45RA+ naive and CD45RA-negative memory subsets.

The source material was memory CD4+ T cells sorted from blood. Noted subset: CD45RA-negative fraction. The clonotype was recovered from a woman aged 30 to 39 in good health. This chain links TRBV30 with TRBJ2-1; the D gene could be TRBD1 or TRBD2 (5 bases each). The CDR3 DNA is TGTGCCTGGGACCCGGGACGGCGATTCAATGAGCAGTTCTTC. It specifies CAWDPGRRFNEQFF.